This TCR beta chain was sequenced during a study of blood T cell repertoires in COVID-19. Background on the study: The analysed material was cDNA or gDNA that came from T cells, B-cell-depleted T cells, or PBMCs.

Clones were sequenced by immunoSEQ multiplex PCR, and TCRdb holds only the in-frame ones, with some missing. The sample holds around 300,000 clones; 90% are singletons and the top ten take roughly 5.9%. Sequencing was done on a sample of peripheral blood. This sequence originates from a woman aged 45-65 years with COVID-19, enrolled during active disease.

The CDR3 sequence is CASRPRSTTNEKLFF. The CDR3 region has the DNA TGTGCCAGTAGGCCGCGGTCCACAACTAATGAAAAACTGTTTTTT. The rearrangement uses TRBV19 and TRBJ1-4; D gene unclear. The germline gives CDR1 LNHDA, CDR2 SQIVND (reference sequence). This CDR3 has 15 residues. Trimming removed 6 bases from V and 0 bases from J, with 11 bases in between.